The source of this T cell receptor beta chain is a study of cytomegalovirus exposure and HLA in healthy donors. For the study at large: In an earlier analysis, some 110 million unique TCR beta sequences were found from 200 million or so T cells.

The PCR employed 60 Vbeta primers together with 13 Jbeta primers. Produced via immunoSEQ multiplex PCR; TCRdb's table is partial and in-frame only. Found here are about 140,000 clones, 76% of them singletons; the top ten hold 2.5% to 3.5%. General observations from the study: Productive status was seen about 90% or about 30% of the time for most TCR beta V segments in an earlier analysis.

About this clone: Antigen specificity is unknown.

Sample: PBMCs. This receptor was identified in a man in his forties in good health and CMV-seronegative.

CDR3 nucleotides: TGTGCCAGTAGTTCACCTTCAAGGACAGGTGGGACTGAAGCTTTCTTT. Residues: CASSSPSRTGGTEAFF. This sequence joins TRBV19 and TRBJ1-1; 7 bases are a match to TRBD1. From germline, CDR1 is LNHDA and CDR2 SQIVND (reference sequence). The length of the CDR3 is 16 residues. After removal of 5 bases from V and 5 bases from J, the junction contained 14 bases not matched to a gene.